The 19 T cell receptor beta chains below were found in one sample sequenced in a study of T cell repertoires in cytomegalovirus infection. TCRdb fed the reads into MiXCR, producing one record per CDR3 protein. The table includes around 530,000 distinct CDR3 sequences, about 26% detected once. Sequenced material: PBMCs. The receptors originated from a human donor in good health (CMV status not recorded). Some clones in this sample may be carry-over from other donors' samples.

This clonotype came up many times. The rearrangement uses TRBV7-2 and TRBJ2-1; D might be TRBD2 (6 bases). V lost 5 bases and J lost 7, with 18 bases in between. CDR1 and CDR2 (germline): SGHTA, FQGNSA. The CDR3 totals 15 residues. As DNA, the CDR3 is TGTGCCAGCAGCCCTCCCTGGAGGGGCGGGAATGAGCAGTTCTTC. Translated, it gives CASSPPWRGGNEQFF.

The table lists this clonotype with many counts. The chain links TRBV7-8 to TRBJ1-5; 7 nucleotides match TRBD1. The CDR3 sequence is 14 residues long. Germline CDR1 SGHVS, CDR2 FQNEAQ. The V segment lost 5 bases and the J segment 3 bases; nucleotides outside the gene matches: 4. The DNA of the CDR3 is TGTGCCAGCAGCAAGGGACAGAACAATCAGCCCCAGCATTTT. This translates into CASSKGQNNQPQHF. Complete variable domain (other parts from reference TRBV7-8 and TRBJ1-5): GAGVSQSPRYKVAKRGQDVALRCDPISGHVSLFWYQQALGQGPEFLTYFQNEAQLDKSGLPSDRFFAERPEGSVSTLKIQRTQQEDSAVYLCASSKGQNNQPQHFGDGTRLSIL.

A few counts support this clonotype. This chain uses TRBV6-5 with TRBJ1-1, with D perhaps matching TRBD1 (6 bases). The CDR3 is made up of 12 amino acids. V lost 5 bases and J lost 5, with 9 bases in between. CDR1 and CDR2 from the germline V gene are MNHEY and SVGAGI. CDR3 residues: CASSPTGTEAFF. CDR3 DNA: TGTGCCAGCAGTCCTACAGGGACTGAAGCTTTCTTT.

This clonotype was counted a few times. The CDR3 DNA reads as TGCGCCAGCAAGCGGGAGGGGGCTTCCGGGGAGCTGTTTTTT. As protein: CASKREGASGELFF. The rearrangement uses TRBV5-1 and TRBJ2-2, with 10 nucleotides matching TRBD2. Germline-derived CDR1 and CDR2 are SGHRS and YFSETQ. V was pared by 6 bases and J by 6 bases, with 5 bases of the junction left unmatched. The CDR3 length is 14 residues.

There are a few counts of this clonotype. The chain has TRBV7-9 and TRBJ1-1; 8 bases agree with TRBD1. This CDR3 is 16 amino acids long. The V gene end was trimmed by 4 bases and the J gene end by 4 bases; junction bases not matched to a gene: 11. Germline loops: CDR1 SEHNR, CDR2 FQNEAQ (reference sequence). The CDR3 sequence: CASSSSWQGASTEAFF. CDR3 sequence (DNA): TGTGCCAGCAGCTCATCATGGCAGGGGGCTAGCACTGAAGCTTTCTTT.

The CDR3 DNA reads as TGCAGTGCTAGGGGGGGCCGGAGGGAAGCTTTCTTT. Its protein product is CSARGGRREAFF. V and J are TRBV20-1 and TRBJ1-1; a weak D match, TRBD1 (6 bases). Trimming cost V 3 bases and J 8 bases, with 13 bases left between them. Germline V CDR1 and CDR2: DFQATT, SNEGSKA (reference sequence). This CDR3 region has 12 residues.

This rearrangement joins TRBV30 to TRBJ2-1, with D tentatively TRBD2 (5 bases). The CDR3 is 15 residues long. Per the germline V gene, CDR1 is GTSNPN and CDR2 is SVGIG (reference sequence). V gave up 5 bases and J gave up 0 bases, with 14 bases separating them. The CDR3 sequence: CAWAGLASSYNEQFF. The CDR3 coding sequence is TGTGCCTGGGCTGGACTTGCCAGCTCCTACAATGAGCAGTTCTTC.

Points on this clonotype: A read error may produce the germline difference seen at one junction end. The gene calls are TRBV12-3 or TRBV12-4 and TRBJ2-1; D is unresolved. The CDR3 is 11 amino acids. CDR3 sequence: CTSSFSNEQFF. In DNA, the CDR3 is TGTACCAGCAGTTTCTCCAATGAGCAGTTCTTC.

J is TRBJ1-1 and V is TRBV24-1; D call uncertain. Germline V gene sequence: CDR1 KGHDR, CDR2 SFDVKD. Trimming left V 0 bases short and J 0 bases short, with 7 bases between. This CDR3 is built from 15 residues. CDR3: CATSDLTFMNTEAFF. The CDR3 DNA reads as TGTGCCACCAGTGATTTGACATTCATGAACACTGAAGCTTTCTTT.

This clonotype was detected a few times. This rearrangement joins TRBV2 to TRBJ2-7; D may be TRBD1 (7 bases). CDR1 and CDR2 from the germline V gene are SNHLY and FYNNEI. This CDR3 comprises 16 residues. Trimming pared 1 base from V and 7 bases from J, leaving 20 bases between. CDR3 region: CASSEDAGGGRVEQYF. CDR3 coding DNA: TGTGCCAGCAGTGAAGACGCAGGGGGAGGCCGAGTGGAGCAGTACTTC.

The CDR3 is CASSSAGLAGEQETQYF. CDR3 in DNA: TGTGCCAGCAGTTCCGCGGGACTAGCGGGAGAACAAGAGACCCAGTACTTC. This chain links TRBV28 with TRBJ2-5, with TRBD2 matching 14 bases. Germline assignment: CDR1 MDHEN and CDR2 SYDVKM. V lost 4 bases, J lost 2 bases, and 6 bases stayed unmatched. CDR3 length equals 17 residues.

This rearrangement joins TRBV7-8 to TRBJ2-1; 10 bases align to TRBD2. V dropped 2 bases and J dropped 8; count of bases not matched to a gene: 6. CDR3 length: 15 residues. Germline CDR1 SGHVS, CDR2 FQNEAQ. CDR3 amino acids: CASSLSQLAGYEQFF. DNA of the CDR3: TGTGCCAGCAGCTTATCCCAACTAGCGGGATATGAGCAGTTCTTC.

As concerns this clonotype: As the CDR3 is not closed by the conserved phenylalanine or tryptophan, this likely results from a read error. As DNA, the CDR3 is TGTGCCAGCAGCTTATTGTGGGGGGCGCCGGCCACTGAAGCTTTCTTA. Translation: CASSLLWGAPATEAFL. The J gene is TRBJ1-1, the V gene TRBV11-2; weak D call: TRBD1 (6 bases). Germline assignment: CDR1 SGHAT and CDR2 FQNNGV. The length of the CDR3 is 16 residues. The ends were cut back, 2 bases at V and 4 bases at J, with 17 bases in the middle.

The chain couples TRBV29-1 to TRBJ2-2; TRBD2 might be the D (6 bases). Trimming cost V 7 bases and J 0 bases, with 12 bases left between them. CDR3 length: 14 amino acids. CDR1 is SQVTM, CDR2 ANQGSEA, per germline. The CDR3 region is CSAGTGANTGELFF. CDR3 coding DNA: TGCAGCGCCGGAACGGGGGCGAACACCGGGGAGCTGTTTTTT.

The sample holds many counts of this clonotype. This sequence joins TRBV7-2 and TRBJ1-4; D not certain. V gave up 1 base and J gave up 11 bases, with 11 bases separating them. CDR3 length: 13 amino acids. CDR1 and CDR2 (germline): SGHTA, FQGNSA. CDR3 sequence: CASSLEYHGKLFF. The CDR3 nucleotides are TGTGCCAGCAGCTTAGAATACCACGGGAAACTGTTTTTT.

This rearrangement joins TRBV6-5 to TRBJ1-3; no definite D call. This CDR3 region has 17 residues. Germline assignment: CDR1 MNHEY and CDR2 SVGAGI. V was cut by 0 bases and J by 0 bases, with 12 bases left in between. CDR3 coding DNA: TGTGCCAGCAGTTACTCTTCTCGAATCATCTCTGGAAACACCATATATTTT. It specifies CASSYSSRIISGNTIYF.

The chain employs TRBV12-3 or TRBV12-4 and TRBJ2-2; D remains ambiguous. CDR3 length: 15 residues. The ends were cut back, 0 bases at V and 1 base at J, with 6 bases in the middle. The CDR3 spells CASSLAAGNTGELFF. The DNA for the CDR3 is TGTGCCAGCAGTTTAGCGGCAGGGAACACCGGGGAGCTGTTTTTT.

This chain uses TRBV4-3 with TRBJ2-2; D is undetermined. CDR1 is LGHNA, CDR2 YSLEER, per germline. Deletions cut 0 bases from V and 7 bases from J, with 9 bases between. The CDR3 extends over 14 amino acids. The CDR3 loop is CASSQDRALGELFF. The DNA of the CDR3 is TGCGCCAGCAGCCAAGATCGGGCACTCGGGGAGCTGTTTTTT.

This clonotype was picked up a small number of times. This chain connects TRBV10-3 to TRBJ2-7, with TRBD1 identical over 11 bases. The CDR3 runs to 19 residues. V gave up 6 bases and J gave up 5 bases; unmatched junction bases: 21. Germline loops: CDR1 ENHRY, CDR2 SYGVKD. Here the CDR3 reads CAIRIDYGGTGGTGDEQYV. CDR3 nucleotide sequence: TGTGCCATCAGAATCGATTACGGGGGGACAGGGGGTACAGGGGACGAGCAGTACGTC.